This T cell receptor (beta chain) derives from a study of blood T cell repertoires in COVID-19. About the research overall: Whether acute or convalescent, the COVID-19 samples came from the United States, Italy and Spain. PBMCs, B-cell-depleted T cells, or T cells provided the cDNA or gDNA that made up the material.

This clone was found once. How the authors handled the data: Scientists estimated how many nucleated cells there were by amplifying reference gene primers. Sequenced by immunoSEQ multiplex PCR; TCRdb stores in-frame clones only, minus some. The V and J calls and clone size were taken over from that table, and D and trimming were inferred from the DNA. The sample shows 200,000 to 250,000 clones, about four fifths of them seen only once. The CDR3 is 15 residues long. The junction had 7 bases not matched to a gene; V was cut back by 4 bases and J by 2 bases. In germline, CDR1 is SGHKS, CDR2 YYEKEE (reference sequence).

The receptor was derived from a woman between 18 and 29 years old with acute or convalescent COVID-19. Material: peripheral blood. The V call is TRBV5-5, the J call TRBJ1-1; TRBD1 agrees at 8 bases. CDR3 coding DNA: TGTGCCAGCAGCGGAACCGGGACAGGCAACACTGAAGCTTTCTTT. The encoded protein is CASSGTGTGNTEAFF. The variable domain in full, completed from reference TRBV5-5 and TRBJ1-1, reads DAGVTQSPTHLIKTRGQQVTLRCSPISGHKSVSWYQQVLGQGPQFIFQYYEKEERGRGNFPDRFSARQFPNYSSELNVNALLLGDSALYLCASSGTGTGNTEAFFGQGTRLTVV.